The text below deals with one T cell receptor beta chain. Under the authors' procedure: Counts of nucleated cells, estimated from reference gene primer amplification, were obtained. The method was immunoSEQ multiplex PCR; TCRdb's version includes in-frame clones alone and lacks a portion of them. Clone size and V and J calls were adopted from that table, with D and trimming inferred from the DNA. The sample carries fewer than 80,000 clones, around 87% recorded once. Trimming stripped 0 bases from V and 2 bases from J, with 6 bases between. The germline V gene has CDR1 SEHNR and CDR2 FQNEAQ (reference sequence). The CDR3 is 14 amino acids. These data come from a study of blood T cell repertoires in COVID-19. Study background: Material from acute and convalescent COVID-19 was sourced from the United States, Italy and Spain. Nucleic acid was either cDNA or gDNA, and it came from T cells, B-cell-depleted T cells, or PBMCs.

This clonotype was obtained from a man aged 50 or older with acute or convalescent COVID-19. The gene calls are TRBV7-9 and TRBJ2-3; D is unclear. The specimen sequenced was peripheral blood. CDR3 amino acids: CASSLASPTDTQYF. CDR3 in DNA: TGTGCCAGCAGCTTAGCGAGTCCCACAGATACGCAGTATTTT.